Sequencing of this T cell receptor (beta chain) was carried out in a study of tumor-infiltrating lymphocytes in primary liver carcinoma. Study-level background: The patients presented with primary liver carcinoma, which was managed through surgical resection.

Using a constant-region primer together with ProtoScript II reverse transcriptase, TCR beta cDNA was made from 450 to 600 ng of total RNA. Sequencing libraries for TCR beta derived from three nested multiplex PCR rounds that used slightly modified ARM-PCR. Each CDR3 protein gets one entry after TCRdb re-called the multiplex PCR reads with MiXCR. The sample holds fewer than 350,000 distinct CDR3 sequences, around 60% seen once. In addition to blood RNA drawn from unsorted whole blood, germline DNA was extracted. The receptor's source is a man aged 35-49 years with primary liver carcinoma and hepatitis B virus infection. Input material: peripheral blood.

As DNA, the CDR3 is TGTGCCACCAGTGCCCCGGGGGTTGAGGCGCAGTATTTT. Residues: CATSAPGVEAQYF. The chain recombines TRBV24-1 with TRBJ2-3; TRBD2 is a possible D gene (6 bases). The CDR3 spans 13 residues. Trimming took off 5 bases at V and 10 bases at J, with 15 bases between the two ends. CDR1 is KGHDR and CDR2 is SFDVKD in the germline V gene.